These 4 T cell receptor beta chains share one sample of origin, sequenced in a study of vaccination and CD4 T cells after COVID-19. Regarding time point: late sampling 161 to 241 days after vaccination in three convalescent patients. Treatment denoted: approximately nine-day PBMC culture with coronavirus spike peptide pools or control peptides (ViraFEST assay). Cultured CD4+ T cell DNA underwent sequencing with the Oncomine TCR Beta short-read assay. Each CDR3 protein is one row after TCRdb ran MiXCR on the PCR reads. The data contain 15,000 to 20,000 distinct CDR3 sequences, approximately 56% of them singletons. What these receptors recognize is not known. Material: CD4+ T cells from blood, cultured in vitro, obtained about 7 months after SARS-CoV-2 vaccination. These receptors were taken from a human donor who had recovered from COVID-19.

This clonotype was counted between two and nine times. This CDR3 is CASSESLAGEETQYF. CDR3 in DNA: TGTGCCAGCAGTGAGTCGCTAGCGGGGGAAGAGACCCAGTACTTC. V usage is TRBV2 and J usage is TRBJ2-5; 10 bases agree with TRBD2. V lost 3 bases to trimming and J lost 3 bases; unmatched junction nucleotides: 4. There are 15 residues in the CDR3. The germline CDR1 and CDR2 sequences are SNHLY and FYNNEI.

This clonotype was observed once. For the CDR3, the DNA is TGTGCCAGCACCCTCCGGGGGACTAGCGGGTTAGAGACCCAGTACTTC. Amino acids: CASTLRGTSGLETQYF. The V and J genes are TRBV27 and TRBJ2-5; the match to TRBD2 covers 12 bases. The CDR3 contains 16 residues. Trimming cost V 7 bases and J 4 bases; bases outside gene matches: 10. Germline V gene lookup returns CDR1 MNHEY and CDR2 SMNVEV (reference sequence).

The chain employs TRBV6-1 and TRBJ2-1, with a possible D match to TRBD2 (6 bases). The V gene lost 6 bases and the J gene lost 8 bases, with 14 bases spanning the gap. This CDR3 contains 13 residues. Germline CDR1 reads MNHNS; CDR2 reads SASEGT. The DNA for the CDR3 is TGTGCCAGCAGAAAAGCCGCGGGACATGAGCAGTTCTTC. Translated, it gives CASRKAAGHEQFF.

The chain uses TRBV6-5 and TRBJ2-7; D gene unclear. Germline V lookup: CDR1 MNHEY, CDR2 SVGAGI. Deletions cut 3 bases from V and 0 bases from J, with 18 bases between. There are 17 residues in the CDR3. In DNA, the CDR3 is TGTGCCAGCAGTTATTTCCTTCCCCGGATGGGCTCCTACGAGCAGTACTTC. This encodes CASSYFLPRMGSYEQYF.